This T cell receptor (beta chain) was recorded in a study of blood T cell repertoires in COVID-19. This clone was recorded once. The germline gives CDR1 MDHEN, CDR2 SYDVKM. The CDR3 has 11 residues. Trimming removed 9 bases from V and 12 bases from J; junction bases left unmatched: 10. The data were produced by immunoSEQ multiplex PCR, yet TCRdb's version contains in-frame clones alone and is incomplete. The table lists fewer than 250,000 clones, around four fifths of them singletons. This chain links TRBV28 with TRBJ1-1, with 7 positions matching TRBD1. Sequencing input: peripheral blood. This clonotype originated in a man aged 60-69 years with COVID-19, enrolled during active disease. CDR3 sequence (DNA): TGTGCCAGTCGACAGGGCGGACCGACTTTCTTT. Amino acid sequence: CASRQGGPTFF. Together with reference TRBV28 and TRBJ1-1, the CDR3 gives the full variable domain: DVKVTQSSRYLVKRTGEKVFLECVQDMDHENMFWYRQDPGLGLRLIYFSYDVKMKEKGDIPEGYSVSREKKERFSLILESASTNQTSMYLCASRQGGPTFFGQGTRLTVV.